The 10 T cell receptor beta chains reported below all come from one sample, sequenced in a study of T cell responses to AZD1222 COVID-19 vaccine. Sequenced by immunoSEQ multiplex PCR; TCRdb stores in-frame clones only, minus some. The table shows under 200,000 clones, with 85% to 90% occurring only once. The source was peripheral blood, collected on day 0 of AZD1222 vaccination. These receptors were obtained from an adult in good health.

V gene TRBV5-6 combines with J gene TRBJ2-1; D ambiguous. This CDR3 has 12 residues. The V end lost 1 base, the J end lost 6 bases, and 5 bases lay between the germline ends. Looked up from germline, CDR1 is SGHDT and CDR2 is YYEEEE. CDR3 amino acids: CASSLPSNEQFF. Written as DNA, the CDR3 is TGTGCCAGCAGCTTGCCCTCCAATGAGCAGTTCTTC.

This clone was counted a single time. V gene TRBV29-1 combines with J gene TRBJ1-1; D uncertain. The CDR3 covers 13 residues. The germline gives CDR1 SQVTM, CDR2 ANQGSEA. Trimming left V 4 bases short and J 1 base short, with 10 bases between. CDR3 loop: CSVVGRKNTEAFF. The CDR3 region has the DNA TGCAGCGTTGTAGGCAGGAAGAACACTGAAGCTTTCTTT.

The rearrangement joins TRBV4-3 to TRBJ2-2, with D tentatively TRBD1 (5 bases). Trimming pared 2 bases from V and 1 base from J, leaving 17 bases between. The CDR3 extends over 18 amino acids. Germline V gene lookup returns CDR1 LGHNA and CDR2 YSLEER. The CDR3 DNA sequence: TGCGCCAGCAGCCAAATGTCGCGGCGTCAGGGGAACACCGGGGAGCTGTTTTTT. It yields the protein CASSQMSRRQGNTGELFF.

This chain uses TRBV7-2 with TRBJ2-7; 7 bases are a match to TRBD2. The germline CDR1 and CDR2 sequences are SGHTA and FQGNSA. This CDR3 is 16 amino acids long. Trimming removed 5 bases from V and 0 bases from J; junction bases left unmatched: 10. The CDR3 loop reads CASSLPGGSPSYEQYF. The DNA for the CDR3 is TGTGCCAGCAGCCTCCCGGGGGGTTCTCCCTCCTACGAGCAGTACTTC.

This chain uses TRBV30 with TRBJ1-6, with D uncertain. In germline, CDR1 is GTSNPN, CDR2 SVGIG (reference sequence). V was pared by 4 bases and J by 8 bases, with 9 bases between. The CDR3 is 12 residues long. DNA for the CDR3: TGTGCCTGGACTGGGGTTGATTCACCCCTCCACTTT. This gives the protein CAWTGVDSPLHF.

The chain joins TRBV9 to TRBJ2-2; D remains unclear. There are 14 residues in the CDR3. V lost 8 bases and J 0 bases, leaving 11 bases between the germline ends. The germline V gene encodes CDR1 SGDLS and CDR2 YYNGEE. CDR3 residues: CASASQTNTGELFF. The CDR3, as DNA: TGTGCCAGTGCGAGTCAGACGAACACCGGGGAGCTGTTTTTT.

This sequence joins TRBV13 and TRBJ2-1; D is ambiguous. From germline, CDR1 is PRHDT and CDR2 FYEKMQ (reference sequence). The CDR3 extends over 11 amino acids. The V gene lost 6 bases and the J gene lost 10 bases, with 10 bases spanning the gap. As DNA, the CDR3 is TGTGCCAGCAGTCTCATGGGGGAGCAGTTCTTC. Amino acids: CASSLMGEQFF.

This chain's CDR3 is CASSILNRLAGEHNEQFF. The DNA of the CDR3 is TGTGCCAGCAGCATTCTAAATCGACTAGCGGGGGAGCACAATGAGCAGTTCTTC. The rearrangement uses TRBV7-9 and TRBJ2-1; 12 bases match TRBD2. V lost 5 bases, J lost 5 bases, and 13 bases stayed unmatched. This CDR3 has 18 residues. CDR1 is SEHNR, CDR2 FQNEAQ, per germline (reference sequence). The entire variable domain, with the rest obtained from reference TRBV7-9 and TRBJ2-1, is as follows: DTGVSQNPRHKITKRGQNVTFRCDPISEHNRLYWYRQTLGQGPEFLTYFQNEAQLEKSRLLSDRFSAERPKGSFSTLEIQRTEQGDSAMYLCASSILNRLAGEHNEQFFGPGTRLTVL.

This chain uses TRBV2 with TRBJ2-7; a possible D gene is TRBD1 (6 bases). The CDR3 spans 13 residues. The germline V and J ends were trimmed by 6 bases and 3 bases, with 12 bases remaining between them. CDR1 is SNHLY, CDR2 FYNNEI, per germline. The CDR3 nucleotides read TGTGCCAGCAGATCAGGGGTGGGCTACGAGCAGTACTTC. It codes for CASRSGVGYEQYF.

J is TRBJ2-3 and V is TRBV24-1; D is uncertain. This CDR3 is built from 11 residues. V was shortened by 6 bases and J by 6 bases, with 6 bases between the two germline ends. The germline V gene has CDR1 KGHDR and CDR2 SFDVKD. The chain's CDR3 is CATSSGDTQYF. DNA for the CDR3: TGTGCCACCAGTTCTGGGGATACGCAGTATTTT.